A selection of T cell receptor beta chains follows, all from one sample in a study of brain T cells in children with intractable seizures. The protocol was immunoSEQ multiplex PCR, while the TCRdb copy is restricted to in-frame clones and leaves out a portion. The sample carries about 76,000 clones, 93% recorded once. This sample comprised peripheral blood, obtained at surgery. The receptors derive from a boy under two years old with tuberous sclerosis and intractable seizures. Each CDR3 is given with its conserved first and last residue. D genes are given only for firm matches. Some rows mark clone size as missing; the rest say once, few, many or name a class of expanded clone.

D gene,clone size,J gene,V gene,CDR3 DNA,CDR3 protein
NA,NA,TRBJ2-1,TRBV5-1,TGCGCCAGCAGCCAGGGTGACCTGTCCTACAATGAGCAGTTCTTC,CASSQGDLSYNEQFF
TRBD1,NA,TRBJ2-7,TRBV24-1,TGTGCCACCAGGACAGGGGTGTCCTACGAGCAGTACTTC,CATRTGVSYEQYF
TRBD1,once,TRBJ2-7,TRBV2,TGTGCCACAGGGGGCGTGCCTGGGGACGAGCAGTACTTC,CATGGVPGDEQYF
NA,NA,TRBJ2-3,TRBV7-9,TGTGCCAGCAGCTTAATGGGCACAGATACGCAGTATTTT,CASSLMGTDTQYF
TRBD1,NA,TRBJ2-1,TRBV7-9,TGTGCCAGCAGCTTAGGGACCCGGACAGGAACTCTGTTCTTC,CASSLGTRTGTLFF
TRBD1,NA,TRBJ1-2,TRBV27,TGTGCCAGCAGTTTATCGGGGACAGGGGTGGGCTACACCTTC,CASSLSGTGVGYTF
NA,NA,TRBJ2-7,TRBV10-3,TGTGCCATCAGTGGGTCCTTCTACGAGCAGTACTTC,CAISGSFYEQYF
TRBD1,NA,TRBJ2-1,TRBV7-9,TGTGCCAGCAGGCCGGACAGGTACCACAATGAGCAGTTCTTC,CASRPDRYHNEQFF
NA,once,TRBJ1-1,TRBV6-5,TGTGCCAGCATGCTGGGGAACACTGAAGCTTTCTTT,CASMLGNTEAFF
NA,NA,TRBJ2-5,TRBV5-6,TGTGCCAGCAGCTTGACATCCTCCCAAGAGACCCAGTACTTC,CASSLTSSQETQYF
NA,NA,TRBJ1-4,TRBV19,TGTGCCAGTAGTATCCAGTATAATGAAAAACTGTTTTTT,CASSIQYNEKLFF
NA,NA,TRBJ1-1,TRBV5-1,TGCGCCAGCAGCCCGGCGGGGGGTGTCACTGAAGCTTTCTTT,CASSPAGGVTEAFF
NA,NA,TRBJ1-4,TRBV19,TGTGCCAGTAGTTTCGCCGGAGGACTGACGGAAAAACTGTTTTTT,CASSFAGGLTEKLFF
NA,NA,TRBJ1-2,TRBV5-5,TGTGCCAGCAGCTCCCGGGGCTATGGCTACACCTTC,CASSSRGYGYTF
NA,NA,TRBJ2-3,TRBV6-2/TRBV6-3,TGTGCCAGCAGTTATGCCGACTTCAGTACGCAGTATTTT,CASSYADFSTQYF
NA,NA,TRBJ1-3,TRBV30,TGTGCCTGGAGTCCAGGTACATTAGGAGCTGGAAACACCATATATTTT,CAWSPGTLGAGNTIYF